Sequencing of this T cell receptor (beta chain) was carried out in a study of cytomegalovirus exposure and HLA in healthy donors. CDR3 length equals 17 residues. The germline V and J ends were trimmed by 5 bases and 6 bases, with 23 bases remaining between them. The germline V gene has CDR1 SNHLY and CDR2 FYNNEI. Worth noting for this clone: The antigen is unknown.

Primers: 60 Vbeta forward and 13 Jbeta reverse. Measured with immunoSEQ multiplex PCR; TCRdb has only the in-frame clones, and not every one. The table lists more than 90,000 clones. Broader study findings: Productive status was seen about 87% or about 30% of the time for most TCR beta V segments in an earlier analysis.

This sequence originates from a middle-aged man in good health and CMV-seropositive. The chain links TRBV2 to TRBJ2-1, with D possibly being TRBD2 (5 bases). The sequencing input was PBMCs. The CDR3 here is CASSSPLVGSLLNEQFF. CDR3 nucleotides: TGTGCCAGCAGTTCGCCTCTGGTTGGGAGCCTCCTCAATGAGCAGTTCTTC.